This T cell receptor (beta chain) comes out of a study of cytomegalovirus exposure and HLA in healthy donors. Study as a whole: Among the approximately 430 donors who were genotyped, roughly 76% fell in the genetic ancestry cluster that is associated with self-reported Caucasian donors.

Germline loops: CDR1 MGHRA, CDR2 YSYEKL. The CDR3 runs to 16 residues. V lost 4 bases to trimming and J lost 2 bases; unmatched junction nucleotides: 9. In the case of this clone: Antigen: not known.

Use of 60 Vbeta and 13 Jbeta primers characterized the PCR. Profiling relied on immunoSEQ multiplex PCR, and the TCRdb table lists in-frame clones only, not all of them. The sample includes over 150,000 clones, approximately 82% of them seen just once. General study results and limits: Sequencing depth roughly uniform across donors was assumed in presence/absence analyses.

The sequenced sample was PBMCs. The chain uses TRBV4-1 and TRBJ2-3; TRBD2 agrees at 7 bases. This TCR derives from a girl aged 2-10 years in good health and CMV-seropositive. The CDR3 loop is CASSRSGADITDTQYF. CDR3 coding DNA: TGCGCCAGCAGCCGGAGCGGGGCAGACATCACAGATACGCAGTATTTT.